This T cell receptor beta chain came from a study of CD8+CD57+ T cells in acquired aplastic anemia. Study-level background: Mean DNA quantity obtained from sorted CD4+ and CD8+ cells was about 3.5 ug. Study outcomes and limitations: Sharing between patients and controls was observed for twenty-nine CD8+ CDR3 sequences.

At least ten counts were recorded for this clonotype. No antigen is known for it. The CDR3 consists of 13 residues. Trimming took off 0 bases at V and 4 bases at J, with 7 bases between the two ends. Germline V CDR1 and CDR2: SGHRS, YFSETQ. Genomic DNA was employed as the template in profiling TCR beta VDJ and CDR3. TCRdb recomputed calls from the reads with MiXCR, one row per CDR3 protein. The sample holds about 470,000 distinct CDR3 sequences; roughly a third are singletons and the top ten take less than 0.85%. Previously, flow cytometry had revealed CD8+CD57+ cell expansion in the patients chosen for sequencing. Patient blood was sampled before any therapy had been received.

The chain carries TRBV5-1 and TRBJ1-2; no reliable D call. The sample taken for sequencing was sorted CD4+, CD8+, or CD8+CD57+ T cells (not recorded which) from PBMCs. The sequence was obtained from a human donor with aplastic anemia. For the CDR3, the DNA is TGCGCCAGCAGCTTGGACAGCCTCTATGGCTACACCTTC. It specifies CASSLDSLYGYTF.